This T cell receptor beta chain was sequenced during a study of breast tumors, draining lymph nodes, adjacent tissues. This clonotype was recorded a few times. Axillary draining lymph nodes of breast cancer patients supplied the node samples. TCRdb processed the multiplex PCR reads anew with MiXCR; each CDR3 protein has one entry. The repertoire holds approximately 230,000 distinct CDR3 sequences, with approximately 36% as singletons. The CDR3 loop spans 15 amino acids. Germline values: CDR1 LGHNA, CDR2 YSLEER. Between the trimmed V and J ends, which lost 1 base and 4 bases, there was a span of 13 bases.

The rearrangement joins TRBV4-3 to TRBJ1-1, with D hard to call. The sample consisted of axillary lymph node tissue. This TCR was recovered from a female donor with breast cancer. Some clones in this sample may be carry-over from other donors' samples. CDR3 in amino acids: CASSQAGSRITEAFF. In nucleotides, the CDR3 is TGCGCCAGCAGCCAAGCAGGCAGTAGAATCACTGAAGCTTTCTTT.